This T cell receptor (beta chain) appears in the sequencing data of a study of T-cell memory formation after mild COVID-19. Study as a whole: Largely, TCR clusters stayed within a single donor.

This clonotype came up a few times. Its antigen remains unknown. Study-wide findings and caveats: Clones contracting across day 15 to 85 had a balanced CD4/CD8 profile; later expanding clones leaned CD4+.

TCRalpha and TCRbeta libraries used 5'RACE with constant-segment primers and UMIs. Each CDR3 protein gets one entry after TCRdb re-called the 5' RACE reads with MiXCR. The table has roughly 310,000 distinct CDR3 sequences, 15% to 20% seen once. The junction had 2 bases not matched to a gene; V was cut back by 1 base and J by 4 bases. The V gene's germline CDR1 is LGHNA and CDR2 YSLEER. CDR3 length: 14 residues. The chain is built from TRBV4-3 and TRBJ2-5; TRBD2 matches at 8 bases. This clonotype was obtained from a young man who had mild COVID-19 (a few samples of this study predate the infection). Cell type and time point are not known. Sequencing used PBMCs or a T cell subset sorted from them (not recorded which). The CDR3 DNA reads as TGCGCCAGCAGCCAAGGGACTAGCCGAGAGACCCAGTACTTC. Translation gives CASSQGTSRETQYF.